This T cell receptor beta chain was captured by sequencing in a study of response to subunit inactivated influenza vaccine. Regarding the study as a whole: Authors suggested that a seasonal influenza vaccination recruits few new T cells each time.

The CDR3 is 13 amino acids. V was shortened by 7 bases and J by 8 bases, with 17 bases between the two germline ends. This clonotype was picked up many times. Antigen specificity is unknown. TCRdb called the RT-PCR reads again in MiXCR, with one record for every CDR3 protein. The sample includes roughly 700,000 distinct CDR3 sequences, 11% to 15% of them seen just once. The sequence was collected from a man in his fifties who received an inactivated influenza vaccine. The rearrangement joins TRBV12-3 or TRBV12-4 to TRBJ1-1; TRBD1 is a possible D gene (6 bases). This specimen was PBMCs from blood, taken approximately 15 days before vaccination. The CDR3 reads CASKGDTVLEAFF. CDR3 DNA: TGTGCCAGCAAGGGGGACACGGTTCTGGAAGCTTTCTTT.